One T cell receptor (beta chain) is described in this entry. Its antigen is currently not known. No clone much larger than this one lies a single base away; base qualities are absent. Sequencing of the TRB variable region was done with the immunoSEQ hsTCRB v3.0 assay at survey level resolution. TRB sequencing targeted a depth of 40,000-50,000 T-cell genomes per sample. TRB libraries were pooled and sequenced on an Illumina MiSeq using a v3 150-cycle kit. The study's own analysis went as follows. Repertoire analysis was run in R within a reproducible Nextflow workflow that covered QC, data transformation and analysis. Custom analyses were implemented in LymphoSeq2, an R package for AIRR-Seq data exploration. A few samples yielding fewer than 5000 total TRB sequences were excluded, leaving 188 analyzed HIV repertoires. Among the approximately 190 retained HIV repertoires, 55 to 65 were collected before ART initiation and 129 after ART initiation. Each repertoire was downsampled to 5000 TRB nucleotide sequences, and summary statistics were averaged across 100 downsampling iterations. The analysis kept only TRB sequences whose CDR3 regions were at least seven amino acids long. A Shannon entropy-derived clonality score and the Gini coefficient were used to measure diversity. In the repertoire networks, any two of the top 5000 CDR3 amino acid sequences were connected whenever the two sequences differed by an edit distance of one. For TRB CDR3 amino acid sequences, GLIPH2 was used to predict antigen specificity groups and MHC restriction. Known CMV, EBV, HIV or tissue antigen associations were flagged by matching CDR3 amino acid sequences against VDJdb and McPAS-TCR. Pre-ART, post-ART and control groups were compared with Wilcoxon signed-rank tests and Holm-Bonferroni correction. TCRdb carries this immuneACCESS record with in-frame sequences only. Its versions omit some clonotypes, under half of them owing to an unresolved V gene in the studies checked, with the rest unexplained. V, J and clone size were drawn from that table, and D and trimming were deduced from the DNA. Counted in this sample were 21,000 or so clones; less than 85% of them appeared once. Of the sample, 8.1% is held by the ten largest clones.

This sample is part of a study of long-term antiretroviral therapy in people with HIV (dated by TCRdb to the early 2020s). For the study in its entirety: The earliest samples were collected roughly a decade before the 2015 WHO recommendation for immediate ART, at a time when ART was usually postponed until CD4 counts fell. Whether ART initiation and durable HIV suppression were associated with changes in peripheral blood TRB repertoire composition and diversity was tested in a retrospective serial study. No cross-contamination during QIAcube processing was shown when test extractions of a monoclonal T-cell line were performed alongside roughly 30 polyclonal samples. Of the roughly 31 participants with HIV, ten to eleven were female. The cohort contributed about 200 cryopreserved PBMC samples from 30 to 35 adults with confirmed HIV infection, collected serially over a mean of about 6 years (range 1-12). Study-wide findings and limitations: Samples dated from the mid-2000s to the late 2010s, and the ART regimens used may be less effective than current ones. A significant increase in TRB diversity was found to be associated with ART initiation, although TRB diversity was observed to remain significantly below that of transplant donor controls even after long-term ART. Because pre-ART samples had limited cell numbers, profiling was done on unsorted PBMC rather than on sorted CD4+ and CD8+ T cells. Compared with controls, HIV repertoires had narrower CDR3 length ranges, and the network structure pointed to an antigen-experienced repertoire that shifted only slightly toward naive after ART. No data were available on ART adherence, viral resistance or therapy changes, limiting inferences about post-ART repertoire changes. At every time point, the repertoire was dominated by expanded TRB clones first identified before ART initiation, although this dominance fluctuated and, in many PLHIV, declined after ART. Limited PBMC availability meant only the TCR beta chain was sequenced, without alpha chain pairing.

Participants were included only if at least one PBMC sample before ART initiation and at least two post-ART samples were available. Treatment was received in the United States of America by all participants with HIV. Before DNA extraction, cryopreserved samples of about 0.95-11 million PBMC were thawed and then washed. At the time of the earliest PBMC sample, participants with HIV were aged between roughly 20 and 55 years. Each participant contributed PBMC samples from 1-4 timepoints before ART initiation and 2-8 timepoints after ART initiation, with a median of 7 samples. For every participant, serial HIV viral load, CD4+ T-cell count, ART history and demographic data were obtained. Genomic DNA was extracted from unsorted PBMC with a Qiagen kit on a QIAcube, with processing performed in batches of 12 samples. From a lookup of the germline V gene (reference sequence), CDR1 and CDR2 are SGHKS and YYEKEE. From cysteine to phenylalanine, the CDR3 is 15 amino acids long. The only DNA kept is the CDR3, 45 bases in frame from the first base. V was cut back by 1 base and J by 0 bases, leaving a gap of 8 bases between them.

The sequence is built from TRBV5-5 and TRBJ1-5; the D gene identity is not certain. This receptor was obtained from a man in his fifties with HIV. The sequences come from unsorted PBMCs, collected at the start of antiretroviral therapy. The base sequence is TGTGCCAGCAGCTTGTGGCAGAATAGCAATCAGCCCCAGCATTTT. It translates as CASSLWQNSNQPQHF.